The source of this TCR beta chain is a study of cytomegalovirus exposure and HLA in healthy donors (dated by TCRdb to about 2017). Context from the whole study: An earlier analysis of roughly 570 of the donors reported 250 to 300 Gb of sequence data and 117 million unique TCR beta sequences obtained from about 179 million T cells. The aim of the study was to test whether cataloging public T cell receptors could identify signatures of past pathogen exposure. An earlier analysis of 450 to 750 of the donors used high-throughput TCR beta sequencing to judge whether each TCR beta V gene segment behaved as functional or pseudogenic. Donor age, sex, ethnicity and CMV serostatus were compiled alongside the repertoire data. The later analysis used no new phenotypic data to find candidate immune exposures, relying instead on TCR beta sequences and their occurrence across donors. The study profiled the T cell repertoires of more than 500 subjects by immunosequencing and related them to cytomegalovirus serostatus. Across 300 to 400 genotyped donors of the cohort, an average of roughly 250,000 unique TCR beta nucleotide sequences per donor were sequenced, and approximately 19% of those sequences were non-productive. The study combined high-throughput TCR immunosequencing, statistical association of individual TCRs with disease status, and machine learning to predict cytomegalovirus infection status. Every repertoire in the discovery cohort had been generated on one and the same sequencing platform. The number of typed donors differed by locus: about 620-640 for A, B, C, DRB1 and DQB1; 522 for DQA1; 600 to 610 for DPA1; and some 470 for DPB1. Of the roughly 400 genotyped donors, over 70% fell in the genetic ancestry cluster associated with self-reported Caucasian donors. Because of strong linkage in the cohort, five DR-DQ haplotypes were treated as single units for association and clustering. A later genetic analysis took genome-wide SNP genotypes for about 55% of the 666 donors and used that subset as a discovery cohort. HLA typing included class I and class II loci at four-digit resolution. A separate validation cohort of 100 to 150 different subjects was used in addition to the roughly 700-subject first cohort. A later analysis re-examined previously published TCR beta repertoires from just over 650 donors and added high-resolution HLA genotyping to investigate patterns of TCR occurrence. About 280 gigabases of sequencing data and around 85 million unique TCR sequences made up an early release that covered under 750 HLA-typed donors.

This clone was found a few times. Its antigen target is currently unknown. No much larger clonotype is one base removed from it; base qualities were not supplied. Broad study findings and their caveats: A later analysis found that HLA-associated TCR beta chains were more clonally expanded and had lower generation probabilities than equally common non-associated chains. In a later analysis, most CMV-associated TCR beta chains were found to appear HLA-restricted, with HLA associations seemingly driven largely by CMV exposure. An earlier analysis of approximately 500 of the donors showed that most TCR beta V segments appeared in productive rearrangements either about 90% or about 30% of the time, which broadly matched IMGT annotations. A further reported finding was that TCR beta sequences accurately predicted the HLA-A and HLA-B alleles for most subjects in the first cohort. According to the authors, the approach could potentially be generalized to other disease states and immunological phenotypes. At a false discovery rate of 0.05, a later analysis linked 15,000 to 20,000 TCR beta sequences to specific HLA alleles. In a later analysis, several top co-occurrence clusters were reported to appear linked to parvovirus B19, influenza, CMV and Epstein-Barr virus. According to a later genetic analysis, donors in an Asian-associated ancestry cluster had fewer N-insertions in productive TCRs than the approximately 630-donor mean. Roughly uniform sequencing depth across donors was assumed in presence/absence analyses, although this assumption may not hold. Three of the identified cytomegalovirus-associated TCR beta chains were confirmed in vitro to be specific for cytomegalovirus antigens. According to a later analysis, TCR association rates differed among HLA loci, with DRB1 alleles showing the most associated TCRs and HLA-C alleles showing the fewest. The cohort was sequenced for TCR beta chains only, and without alpha or paired-chain data the features that could be detected were limited. Because HLA typing was missing for some donors at each locus, association tests included only the typed subset. The sequencing pipeline was judged likely to have produced a cluster of highly shared sequence variants as a technical artifact. V-gene and J-gene trimming of TCR beta chains was associated with a missense DCLRE1C variant in a later genetic analysis, and the association was replicated in an independent cohort. Linkage disequilibrium might explain the correlated functional status among segregating V segments, but an unknown experimental factor could not be ruled out. The study listed 150 to 200 TCR beta chains as associated with cytomegalovirus. The classifier was reported to diagnose cytomegalovirus status with high specificity and sensitivity in both the original and validation cohorts. CMV serostatus was the only immune exposure information available for the cohort. The earlier analysis of 587 of the donors excluded some 15 rarely observed V segments, including chromosome 9 orphons, because counts were too low. The 87-base-pair reads could not distinguish some IMGT-functional V segments, including TRBV6-2 and TRBV6-3, so those segments were excluded. When HLA alleles, especially DR and DQ, strongly co-occurred, TCR associations were difficult to assign to individual alleles. While some public TCRs were present in many individuals, most TCR sequences turned up only very rarely across donors.

Spanning cysteine to phenylalanine, the CDR3 consists of 14 amino acids. Only the CDR3 region is kept as DNA, spanning 42 bases read in frame from base 1. Relative to germline, V is missing 5 bases and J is missing 4 bases, with 7 bases of the junction outside any gene match. CDR1 KGHSH and CDR2 LQKENI are derived from the germline V gene. In total, roughly 670 healthy bone marrow donors made up the cohort. At the time of sampling, every cohort member was nominally healthy, though immune exposures that went unrecorded were likely present. The donor tested CMV seronegative, placing the donor among the roughly 340 seronegative members of the cohort. A peripheral blood sample was collected from each donor, and TCR beta sequencing was performed on peripheral blood mononuclear cells. Genomic DNA extraction from the blood cell samples was performed with the Qiagen DNeasy Blood Extraction Kit. Library generation was performed with the immunoSEQ multiplex PCR assay. A mixture of 60 forward primers for TCR Vbeta segments and 13 reverse primers for TCR Jbeta segments was used in the multiplex PCR. The CDR3 region of rearranged TCR beta genes was amplified from genomic DNA with a multiplex PCR assay. The amplified TCR beta libraries were sequenced on the Illumina HiSeq System as 87-base-pair reads. The authors' pipeline ran thus. A later analysis counted approximately 74 million unique TCR beta chains across the 550 to 700 repertoires, and approximately 11 million of these chains were shared by at least two donors. A nearest-neighbor algorithm error-corrected the raw reads and collapsed the reads into unique sequences, merging closely related sequences to remove PCR and sequencing errors. CDR3 sequences were aligned to IMGT reference sequences to assign V, D and J gene segments. Each retained sequence needed at least a six-nucleotide match to both a V gene segment and a J gene segment. A rearrangement counted as productive if the CDR3 had no stop codons and remained in frame with V and J, and every other rearrangement counted as non-productive. Following IMGT convention, CDR3 was defined as the stretch from the second conserved V-encoded cysteine up to the conserved J-encoded phenylalanine. The earlier analysis of 587 of the donors excluded sequences that lacked an unambiguous match to a single V gene segment. In an earlier analysis of 587 of the donors, V segments were called functional above 56.7% productive rearrangements and were called segregating when the between-donor standard deviation exceeded 5%. To diagnose cytomegalovirus status from the catalog of TCR beta chain sequences, a statistical classification framework was built. A later analysis assigned V and J genes by comparing TCR nucleotide sequences with IMGT/GENE-DB human TR gene sequences. Using the TCRdist pipeline, a later analysis assigned CDR3 sequences along with most-parsimonious VDJ recombination scenarios. In a later analysis, every TCR beta chain was defined by the combination of its CDR3 amino acid sequence and its V-gene family, and reads without a unique V-gene family were dropped. To address suspected cross-contamination and a sequencing artifact, a later analysis removed roughly 580 highly shared, low-generation-probability nucleotide sequences. For each public chain, a later analysis derived a clonal expansion index from normalized ranks of inferred template counts within each repertoire. In a later analysis, generation probabilities were computed using a VDJ recombination model fitted to out-of-frame rearrangements, and the results were checked against IGoR. Hypergeometric tests were used in a later analysis to score TCR-TCR, TCR-HLA and TCR-CMV co-occurrence, with a repertoire-size bias correction applied to the TCR pairs. False discovery rates were estimated in a later analysis by permuting HLA or CMV assignments 20 times. In a later analysis, co-occurring TCRs were grouped using DBSCAN, with TCRdist sequence similarity added in when clustering inside HLA-allele-positive subsets. Repertoires with fewer than 30,000 or more than 120,000 public chains, plus five repertoires with anomalous nucleotide sharing, were excluded from co-occurrence clustering. The table was pulled from immuneACCESS by TCRdb, which kept in-frame rearrangements only. Such tables lose some clones; where checked, under half of the loss comes from unresolved V genes, and the rest has no known cause. V, J and clone size derive from that table, while D and trimming were established from the DNA sequence. The sample contains roughly 120,000 clones, approximately 80% of them found a single time. Of the sample, less than 0.25% falls within the top ten clones.

The sequence links TRBV18 to TRBJ2-5; 7 bases in between match TRBD1. The source is a middle-aged man in good health and CMV-seronegative. Sequencing was performed on PBMCs. The DNA is as follows: TGTGCCAGCTCATCTCGGGACAGCCGAGAGACCCAGTACTTC. Translated, it gives CASSSRDSRETQYF.